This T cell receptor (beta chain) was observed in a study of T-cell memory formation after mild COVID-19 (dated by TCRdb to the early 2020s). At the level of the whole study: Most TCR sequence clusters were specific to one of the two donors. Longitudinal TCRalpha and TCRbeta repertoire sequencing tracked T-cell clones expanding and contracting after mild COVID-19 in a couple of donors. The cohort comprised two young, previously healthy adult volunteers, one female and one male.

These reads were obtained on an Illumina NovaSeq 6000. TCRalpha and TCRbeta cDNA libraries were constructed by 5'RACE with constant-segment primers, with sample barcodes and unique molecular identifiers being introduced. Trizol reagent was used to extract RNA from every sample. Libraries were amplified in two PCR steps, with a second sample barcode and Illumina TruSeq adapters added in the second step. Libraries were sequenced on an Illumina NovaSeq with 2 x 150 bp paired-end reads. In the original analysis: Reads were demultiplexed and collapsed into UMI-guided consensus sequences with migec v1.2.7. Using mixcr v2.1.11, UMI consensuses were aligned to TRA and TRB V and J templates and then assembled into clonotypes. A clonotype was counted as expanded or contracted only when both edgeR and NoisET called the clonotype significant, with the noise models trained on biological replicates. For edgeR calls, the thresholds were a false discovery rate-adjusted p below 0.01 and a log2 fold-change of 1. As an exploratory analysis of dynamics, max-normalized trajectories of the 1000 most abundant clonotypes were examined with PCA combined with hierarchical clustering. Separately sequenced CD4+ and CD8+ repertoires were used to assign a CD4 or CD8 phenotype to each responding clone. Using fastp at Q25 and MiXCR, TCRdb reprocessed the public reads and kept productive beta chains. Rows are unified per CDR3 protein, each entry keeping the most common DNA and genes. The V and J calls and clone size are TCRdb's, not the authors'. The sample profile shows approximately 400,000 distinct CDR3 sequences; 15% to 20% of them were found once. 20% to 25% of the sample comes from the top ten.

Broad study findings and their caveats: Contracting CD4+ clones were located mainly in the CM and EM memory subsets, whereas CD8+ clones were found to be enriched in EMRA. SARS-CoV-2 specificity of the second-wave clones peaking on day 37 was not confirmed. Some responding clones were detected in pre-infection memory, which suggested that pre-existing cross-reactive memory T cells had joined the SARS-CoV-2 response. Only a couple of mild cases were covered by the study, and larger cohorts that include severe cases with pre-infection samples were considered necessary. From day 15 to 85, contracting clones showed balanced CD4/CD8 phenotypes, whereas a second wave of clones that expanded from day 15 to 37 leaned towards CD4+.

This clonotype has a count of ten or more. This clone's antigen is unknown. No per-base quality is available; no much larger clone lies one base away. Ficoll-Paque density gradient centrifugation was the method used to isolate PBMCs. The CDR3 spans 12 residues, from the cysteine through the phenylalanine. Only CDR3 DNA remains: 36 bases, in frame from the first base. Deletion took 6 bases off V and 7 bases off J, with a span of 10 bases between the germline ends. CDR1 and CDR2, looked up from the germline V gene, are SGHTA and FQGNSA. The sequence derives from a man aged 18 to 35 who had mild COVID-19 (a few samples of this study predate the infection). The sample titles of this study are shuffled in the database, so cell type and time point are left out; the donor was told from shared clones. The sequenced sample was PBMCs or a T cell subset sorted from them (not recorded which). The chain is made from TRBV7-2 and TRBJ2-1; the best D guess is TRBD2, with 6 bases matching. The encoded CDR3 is CASSLSGNEQFF. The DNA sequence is TGTGCCAGCAGTCTAAGCGGGAATGAGCAGTTCTTC. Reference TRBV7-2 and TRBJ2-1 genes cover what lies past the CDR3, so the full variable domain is GAGVSQSPSNKVTEKGKDVELRCDPISGHTALYWYRQSLGQGLEFLIYFQGNSAPDKSGLPSDRFSAERTGGSVSTLTIQRTQQEDSAVYLCASSLSGNEQFFGPGTRLTVL.